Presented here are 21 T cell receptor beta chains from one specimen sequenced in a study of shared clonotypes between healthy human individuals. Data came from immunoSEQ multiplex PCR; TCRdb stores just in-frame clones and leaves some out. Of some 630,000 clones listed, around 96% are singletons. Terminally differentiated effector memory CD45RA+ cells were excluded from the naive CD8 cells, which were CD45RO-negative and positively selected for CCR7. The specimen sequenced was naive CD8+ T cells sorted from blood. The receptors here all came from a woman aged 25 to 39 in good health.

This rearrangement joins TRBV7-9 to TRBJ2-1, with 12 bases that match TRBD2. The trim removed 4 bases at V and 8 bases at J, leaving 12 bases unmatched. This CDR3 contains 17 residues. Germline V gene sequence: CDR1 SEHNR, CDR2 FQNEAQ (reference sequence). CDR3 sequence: CASSSTHASGRADEQFF. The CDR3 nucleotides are TGTGCCAGCAGCTCCACCCACGCTAGCGGGAGGGCGGATGAGCAGTTCTTC. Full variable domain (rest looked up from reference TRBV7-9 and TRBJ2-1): DTGVSQNPRHKITKRGQNVTFRCDPISEHNRLYWYRQTLGQGPEFLTYFQNEAQLEKSRLLSDRFSAERPKGSFSTLEIQRTEQGDSAMYLCASSSTHASGRADEQFFGPGTRLTVL.

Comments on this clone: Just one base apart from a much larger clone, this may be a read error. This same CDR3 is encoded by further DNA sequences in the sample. The DNA for the CDR3 is TGTGCCAGCAGGCCAGGGACTTCCTACGAGCAGTACTTC. Translating gives CASRPGTSYEQYF. The J gene is TRBJ2-7, the V gene TRBV27, with D tentatively TRBD2 (6 bases). CDR3 size: 13 residues. V was cut by 6 bases and J by 1 base, with 10 bases left in between. Germline V CDR1 and CDR2: MNHEY, SMNVEV (reference sequence).

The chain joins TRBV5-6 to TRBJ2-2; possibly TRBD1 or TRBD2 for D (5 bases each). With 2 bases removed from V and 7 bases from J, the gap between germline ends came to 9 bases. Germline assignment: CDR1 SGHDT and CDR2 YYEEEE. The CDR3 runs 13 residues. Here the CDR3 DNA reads TGTGCCAGCAGCTTCGGGGCGGACGGGGAGCTGTTTTTT. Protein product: CASSFGADGELFF.

As DNA, the CDR3 is TGTGCCGGACAAGCGGGGTCCTACAATGAGCAGTTCTTC. This codes for CAGQAGSYNEQFF. J is TRBJ2-1 and V is TRBV5-4; 7 bases are shared with TRBD2. The CDR3 is 13 amino acids. Germline V gene lookup returns CDR1 SGHNT and CDR2 YYREEE (reference sequence). With V trimmed by 10 bases and J by 1 base, 5 bases remained unmatched. Looking up the rest from reference TRBV5-4 and TRBJ2-1 gives the full variable domain: ETGVTQSPTHLIKTRGQQVTLRCSSQSGHNTVSWYQQALGQGPQFIFQYYREEENGRGNFPPRFSGLQFPNYSSELNVNALELDDSALYLCAGQAGSYNEQFFGPGTRLTVL.

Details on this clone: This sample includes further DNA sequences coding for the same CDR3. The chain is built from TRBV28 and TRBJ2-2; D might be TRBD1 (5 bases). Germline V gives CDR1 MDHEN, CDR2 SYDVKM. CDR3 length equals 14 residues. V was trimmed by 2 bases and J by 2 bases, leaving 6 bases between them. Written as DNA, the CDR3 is TGTGCCAGCAGTTTACAGGGTAACACCGGGGAGCTGTTTTTT. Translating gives CASSLQGNTGELFF.

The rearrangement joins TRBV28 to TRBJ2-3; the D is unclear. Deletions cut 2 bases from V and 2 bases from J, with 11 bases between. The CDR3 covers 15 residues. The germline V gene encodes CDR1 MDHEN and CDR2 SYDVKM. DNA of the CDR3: TGTGCCAGCAGTTTAAAGGACCACACCACAGATACGCAGTATTTT. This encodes CASSLKDHTTDTQYF. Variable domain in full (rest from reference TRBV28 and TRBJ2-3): DVKVTQSSRYLVKRTGEKVFLECVQDMDHENMFWYRQDPGLGLRLIYFSYDVKMKEKGDIPEGYSVSREKKERFSLILESASTNQTSMYLCASSLKDHTTDTQYFGPGTRLTVL.

The DNA for the CDR3 is TGTGCCAGCAGCCTACACCGGACAAATGAGCAGTTCTTC. It codes for CASSLHRTNEQFF. This chain links TRBV6-6 with TRBJ2-1; possible D gene TRBD1, 5 bases. The CDR3 runs to 13 residues. The V end lost 6 bases, the J end lost 7 bases, and 13 bases lay between the germline ends. Looked up from germline, CDR1 is MNHNY and CDR2 is SVGAGI (reference sequence).

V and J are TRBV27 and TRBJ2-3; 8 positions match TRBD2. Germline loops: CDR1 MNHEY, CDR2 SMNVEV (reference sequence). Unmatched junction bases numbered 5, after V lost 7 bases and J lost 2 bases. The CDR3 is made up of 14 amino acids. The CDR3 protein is CASTGLGVTDTQYF. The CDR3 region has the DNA TGTGCCAGCACGGGACTAGGGGTCACAGATACGCAGTATTTT.

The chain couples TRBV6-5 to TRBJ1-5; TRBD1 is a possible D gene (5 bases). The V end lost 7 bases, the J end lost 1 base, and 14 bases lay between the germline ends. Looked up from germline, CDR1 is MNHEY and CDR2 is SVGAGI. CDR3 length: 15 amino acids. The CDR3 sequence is CASKADWGSNQPQHF. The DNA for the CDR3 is TGTGCCAGCAAAGCGGACTGGGGGAGCAATCAGCCCCAGCATTTT.

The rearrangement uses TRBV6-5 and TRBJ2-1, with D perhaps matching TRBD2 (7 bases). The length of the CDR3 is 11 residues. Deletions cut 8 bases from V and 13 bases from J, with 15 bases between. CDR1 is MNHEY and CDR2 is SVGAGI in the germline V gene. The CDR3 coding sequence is TGTGCCAGCTCGGGGGGCTTGGGACAGTTCTTC. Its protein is CASSGGLGQFF.

The CDR3 bases are TGTGCCAGCAGTTTATCACAGGGGGGATATCCCTATGGCTACACCTTC. Amino acid sequence: CASSLSQGGYPYGYTF. The chain employs TRBV27 and TRBJ1-2, with 8 bases fitting TRBD1. The V segment lost 0 bases and the J segment 4 bases; nucleotides outside the gene matches: 7. Germline V CDR1 and CDR2: MNHEY, SMNVEV (reference sequence). The CDR3 loop spans 16 amino acids.

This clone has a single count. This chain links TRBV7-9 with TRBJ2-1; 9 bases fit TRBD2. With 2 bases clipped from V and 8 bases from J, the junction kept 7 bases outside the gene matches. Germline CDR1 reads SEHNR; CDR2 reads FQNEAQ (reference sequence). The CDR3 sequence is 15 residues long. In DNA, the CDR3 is TGTGCCAGCAGCTTAATAGCGGGAGCTAGGGATGAGCAGTTCTTC. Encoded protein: CASSLIAGARDEQFF. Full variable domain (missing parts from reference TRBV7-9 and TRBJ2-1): DTGVSQNPRHKITKRGQNVTFRCDPISEHNRLYWYRQTLGQGPEFLTYFQNEAQLEKSRLLSDRFSAERPKGSFSTLEIQRTEQGDSAMYLCASSLIAGARDEQFFGPGTRLTVL.

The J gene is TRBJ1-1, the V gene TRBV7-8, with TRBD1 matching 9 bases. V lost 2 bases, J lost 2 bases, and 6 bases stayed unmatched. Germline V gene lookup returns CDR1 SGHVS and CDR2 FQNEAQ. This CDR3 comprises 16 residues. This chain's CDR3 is CASSLPGQGTNTEAFF. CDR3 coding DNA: TGTGCCAGCAGCTTACCCGGACAGGGGACAAACACTGAAGCTTTCTTT.

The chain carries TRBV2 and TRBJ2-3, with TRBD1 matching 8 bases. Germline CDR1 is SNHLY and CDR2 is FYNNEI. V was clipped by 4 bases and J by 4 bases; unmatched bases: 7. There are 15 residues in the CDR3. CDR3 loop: CASSGTGSRADTQYF. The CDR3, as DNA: TGTGCCAGCAGTGGGACAGGGAGCCGCGCAGATACGCAGTATTTT. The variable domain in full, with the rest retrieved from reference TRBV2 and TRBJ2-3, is EPEVTQTPSHQVTQMGQEVILRCVPISNHLYFYWYRQILGQKVEFLVSFYNNEISEKSEIFDDQFSVERPDGSNFTLKIRSTKLEDSAMYFCASSGTGSRADTQYFGPGTRLTVL.

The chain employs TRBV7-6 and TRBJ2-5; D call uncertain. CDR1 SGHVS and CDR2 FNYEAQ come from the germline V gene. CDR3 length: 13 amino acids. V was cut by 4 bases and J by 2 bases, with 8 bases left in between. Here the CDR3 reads CASSSRTQETQYF. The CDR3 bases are TGTGCCAGCAGCTCAAGGACGCAAGAGACCCAGTACTTC.

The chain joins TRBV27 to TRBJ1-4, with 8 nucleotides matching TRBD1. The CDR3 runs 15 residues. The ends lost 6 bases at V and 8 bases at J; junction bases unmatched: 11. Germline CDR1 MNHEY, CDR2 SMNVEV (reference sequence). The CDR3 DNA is TGTGCCAGCAGCACGGCCGGGACAGGTATCGAAAAACTGTTTTTT. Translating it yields CASSTAGTGIEKLFF.

DNA of the CDR3: TGTGCCAGTAGTATGACTAGCGGGAGAATTGGCGAGCAGTACTTC. This translates into CASSMTSGRIGEQYF. J is TRBJ2-7 and V is TRBV19, with TRBD2 matching 12 bases. Germline V gene data show CDR1 as LNHDA and CDR2 as SQIVND (reference sequence). There are 15 residues in the CDR3. J was trimmed by 6 bases and V by 3 bases; bases with no gene match: 6.

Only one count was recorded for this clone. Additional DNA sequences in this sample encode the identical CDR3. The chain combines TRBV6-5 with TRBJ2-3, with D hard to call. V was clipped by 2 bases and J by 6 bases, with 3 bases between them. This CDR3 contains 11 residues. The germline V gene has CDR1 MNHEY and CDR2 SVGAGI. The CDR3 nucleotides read TGTGCCAGCAGTTACGGTGATACGCAGTATTTT. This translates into CASSYGDTQYF.

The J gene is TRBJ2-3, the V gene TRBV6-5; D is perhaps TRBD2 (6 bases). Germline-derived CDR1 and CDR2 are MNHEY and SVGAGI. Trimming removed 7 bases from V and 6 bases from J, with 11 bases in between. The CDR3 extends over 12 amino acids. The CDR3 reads CASTFSGDTQYF. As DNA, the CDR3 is TGTGCCAGCACCTTCAGCGGGGATACGCAGTATTTT.

The CDR3 sequence: CASSQEGGSYEQYF. The CDR3 DNA reads TGTGCCAGCAGCCAAGAAGGGGGCAGCTACGAGCAGTACTTC. The V call is TRBV4-2, the J call TRBJ2-7, with TRBD1 identical over 7 bases. Trimming at V came to 0 bases and at J to 3 bases, leaving 2 bases not matched to a gene. This CDR3 has 14 residues. Per germline, CDR1 LGHNA and CDR2 YNFKEQ.

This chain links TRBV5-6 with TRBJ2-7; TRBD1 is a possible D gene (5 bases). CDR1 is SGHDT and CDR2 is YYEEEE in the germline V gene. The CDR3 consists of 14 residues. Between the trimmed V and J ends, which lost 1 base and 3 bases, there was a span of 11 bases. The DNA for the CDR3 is TGTGCCAGCAGCTTGTCCAGGGCGCTCTACGAGCAGTACTTC. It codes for CASSLSRALYEQYF. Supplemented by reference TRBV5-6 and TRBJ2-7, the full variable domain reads DAGVTQSPTHLIKTRGQQVTLRCSPKSGHDTVSWYQQALGQGPQFIFQYYEEEERQRGNFPDRFSGHQFPNYSSELNVNALLLGDSALYLCASSLSRALYEQYFGPGTRLTVT.